This T cell receptor (beta chain) was recorded in a study of blood T cells in healthy people across ages. As to this clonotype: The antigen remains undetermined.

A second PCR of 7 to 11 cycles used a sample-barcoded 5' primer and a J-beta primer mix. Paired-end reads containing CDR3 totaled no fewer than 3 million for each sample. TCRdb fed the 5' RACE reads into MiXCR, producing one record per CDR3 protein. The sample consists of about 830,000 distinct CDR3 sequences, around two thirds of them appearing once. Unmatched junction bases numbered 12, after V lost 1 base and J lost 8 bases. Per germline, CDR1 LGHNA and CDR2 YNFKEQ. This CDR3 has 17 residues. Sample donors were healthy Caucasian individuals that came from Russia, aged roughly 6 to 100. Study results and limitations: PBMCs went unsorted, and a conclusive naive versus antigen-experienced comparison was therefore prevented. Across the age range, TCR beta diversity per million T cells fell in a roughly linear way.

The source material was blood. The rearrangement joins TRBV4-2 to TRBJ2-4; 9 positions agree with TRBD1. The TCR was taken from a man aged 25 to 40 in good health. The CDR3 coding sequence is TGTGCCAGCAGCCAAGGGTACCGGGACAGGGTTCTGGACATTCAGTACTTC. This sequence encodes CASSQGYRDRVLDIQYF.